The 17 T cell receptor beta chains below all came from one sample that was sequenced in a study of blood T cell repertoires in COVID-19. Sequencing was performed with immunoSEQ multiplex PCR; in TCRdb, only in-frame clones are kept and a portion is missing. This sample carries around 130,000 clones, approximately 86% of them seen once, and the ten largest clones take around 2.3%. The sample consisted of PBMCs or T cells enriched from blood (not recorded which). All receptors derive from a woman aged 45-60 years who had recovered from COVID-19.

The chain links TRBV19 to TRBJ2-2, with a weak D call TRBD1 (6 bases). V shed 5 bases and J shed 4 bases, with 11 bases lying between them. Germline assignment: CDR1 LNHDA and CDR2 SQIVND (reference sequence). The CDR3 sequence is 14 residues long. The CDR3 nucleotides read TGTGCCAGTAGTCAGACAGGCGGCACCGGGGAGCTGTTTTTT. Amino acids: CASSQTGGTGELFF.

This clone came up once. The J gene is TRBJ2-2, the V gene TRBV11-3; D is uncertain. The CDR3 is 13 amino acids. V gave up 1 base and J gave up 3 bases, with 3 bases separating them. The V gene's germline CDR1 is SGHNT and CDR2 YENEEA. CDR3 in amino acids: CASSLGDTGELFF. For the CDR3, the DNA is TGTGCCAGCAGCTTAGGAGACACCGGGGAGCTGTTTTTT. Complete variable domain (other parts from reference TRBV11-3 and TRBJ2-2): EAGVVQSPRYKIIEKKQPVAFWCNPISGHNTLYWYLQNLGQGPELLIRYENEEAVDDSQLPKDRFSAERLKGVDSTLKIQPAELGDSAVYLCASSLGDTGELFFGEGSRLTVL.

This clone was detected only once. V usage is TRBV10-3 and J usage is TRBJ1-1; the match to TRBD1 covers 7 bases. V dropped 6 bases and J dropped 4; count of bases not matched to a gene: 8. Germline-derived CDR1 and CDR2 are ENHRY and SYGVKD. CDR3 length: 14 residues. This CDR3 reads CAISYRGEGTEAFF. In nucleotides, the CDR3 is TGTGCCATCAGCTACAGGGGTGAAGGCACTGAAGCTTTCTTT.

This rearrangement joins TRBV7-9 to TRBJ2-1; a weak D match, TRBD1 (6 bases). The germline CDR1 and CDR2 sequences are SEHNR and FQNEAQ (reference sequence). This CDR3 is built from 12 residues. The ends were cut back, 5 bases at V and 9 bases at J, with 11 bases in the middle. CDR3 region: CASSRLGGEQFF. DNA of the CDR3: TGTGCCAGCAGCCGATTAGGGGGTGAGCAGTTCTTC.

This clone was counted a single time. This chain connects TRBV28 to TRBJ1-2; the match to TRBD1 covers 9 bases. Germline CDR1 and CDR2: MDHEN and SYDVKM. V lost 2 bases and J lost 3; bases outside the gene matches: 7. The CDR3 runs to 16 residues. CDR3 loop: CASSLLGQGLDYGYTF. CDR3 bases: TGTGCCAGCAGTTTACTGGGACAGGGTTTAGACTATGGCTACACCTTC.

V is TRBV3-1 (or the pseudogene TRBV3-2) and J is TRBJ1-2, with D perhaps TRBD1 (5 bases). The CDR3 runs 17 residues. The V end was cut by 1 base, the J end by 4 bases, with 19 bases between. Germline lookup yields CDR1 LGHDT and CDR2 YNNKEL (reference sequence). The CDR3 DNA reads TGTGCCAGCAGCCAAGGGCTAGGGCAGGGACTAATCTATGGCTACACCTTC. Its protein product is CASSQGLGQGLIYGYTF.

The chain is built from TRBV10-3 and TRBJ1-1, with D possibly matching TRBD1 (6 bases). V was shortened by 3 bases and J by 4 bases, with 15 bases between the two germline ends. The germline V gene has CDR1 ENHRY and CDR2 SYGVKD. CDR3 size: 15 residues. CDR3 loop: CAISDVGGTGTEAFF. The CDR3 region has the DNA TGTGCCATCAGTGATGTAGGGGGAACGGGCACTGAAGCTTTCTTT.

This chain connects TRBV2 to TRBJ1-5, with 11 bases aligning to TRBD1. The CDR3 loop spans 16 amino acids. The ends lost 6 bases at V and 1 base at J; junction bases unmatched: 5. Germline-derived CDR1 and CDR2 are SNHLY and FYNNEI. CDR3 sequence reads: CASRGGQGASNQPQHF. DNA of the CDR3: TGTGCCAGCAGGGGTGGACAGGGGGCAAGCAATCAGCCCCAGCATTTT.

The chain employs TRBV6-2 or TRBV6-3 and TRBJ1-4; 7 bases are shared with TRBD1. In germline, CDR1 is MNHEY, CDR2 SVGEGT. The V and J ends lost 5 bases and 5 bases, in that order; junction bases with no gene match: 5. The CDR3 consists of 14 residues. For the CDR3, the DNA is TGTGCCAGCAGTCAACAGGGGTTGAATGAAAAACTGTTTTTT. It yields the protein CASSQQGLNEKLFF.

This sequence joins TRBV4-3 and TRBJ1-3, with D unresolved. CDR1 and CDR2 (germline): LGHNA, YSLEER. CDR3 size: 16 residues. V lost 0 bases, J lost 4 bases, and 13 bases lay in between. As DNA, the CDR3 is TGCGCCAGCAGCCAAGACCGCGGAGTCCACGGAAACACCATATATTTT. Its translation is CASSQDRGVHGNTIYF.

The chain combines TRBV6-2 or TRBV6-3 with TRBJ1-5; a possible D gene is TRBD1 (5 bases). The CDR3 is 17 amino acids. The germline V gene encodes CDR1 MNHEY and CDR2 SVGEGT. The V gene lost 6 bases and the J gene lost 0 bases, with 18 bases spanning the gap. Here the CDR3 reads CASRPAGEAYSNQPQHF. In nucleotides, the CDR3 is TGTGCCAGCAGACCTGCGGGGGAGGCTTATAGCAATCAGCCCCAGCATTTT.

The CDR3 protein is CAWTVAGGEAFF. The DNA for the CDR3 is TGTGCCTGGACCGTGGCGGGGGGTGAAGCTTTCTTT. The chain employs TRBV30 and TRBJ1-1; D is possibly TRBD1 (5 bases). V was pared by 4 bases and J by 7 bases, with 13 bases between. Germline V CDR1 and CDR2: GTSNPN, SVGIG (reference sequence). This CDR3 has 12 residues.

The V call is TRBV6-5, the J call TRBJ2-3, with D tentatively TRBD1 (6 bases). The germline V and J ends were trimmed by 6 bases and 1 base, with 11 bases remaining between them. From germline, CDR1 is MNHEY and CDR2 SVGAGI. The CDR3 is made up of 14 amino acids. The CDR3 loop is CASSLQGRTDTQYF. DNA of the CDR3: TGTGCCAGCAGCCTACAGGGCCGCACAGATACGCAGTATTTT.

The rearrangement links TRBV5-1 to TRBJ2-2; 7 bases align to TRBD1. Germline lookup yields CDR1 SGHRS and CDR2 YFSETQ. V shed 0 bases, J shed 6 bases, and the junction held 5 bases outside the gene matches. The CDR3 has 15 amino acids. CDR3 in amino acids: CASSLEGGEAGELFF. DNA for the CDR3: TGCGCCAGCAGCTTGGAAGGGGGCGAAGCCGGGGAGCTGTTTTTT.

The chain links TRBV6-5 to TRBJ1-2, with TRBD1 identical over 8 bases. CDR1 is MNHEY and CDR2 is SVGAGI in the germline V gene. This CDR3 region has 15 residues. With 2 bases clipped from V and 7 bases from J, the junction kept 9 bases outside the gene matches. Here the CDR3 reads CASSYQGQGVSGYTF. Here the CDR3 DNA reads TGTGCCAGCAGTTACCAAGGACAGGGTGTAAGTGGCTACACCTTC.

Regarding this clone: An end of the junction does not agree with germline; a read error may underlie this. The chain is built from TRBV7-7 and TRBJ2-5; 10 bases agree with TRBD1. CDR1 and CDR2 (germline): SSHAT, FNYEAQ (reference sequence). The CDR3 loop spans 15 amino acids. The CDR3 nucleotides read TGTGCTAGCAGCCTCGGACAGGGGGGGATTGAGACCCAGTACTTC. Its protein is CASSLGQGGIETQYF.

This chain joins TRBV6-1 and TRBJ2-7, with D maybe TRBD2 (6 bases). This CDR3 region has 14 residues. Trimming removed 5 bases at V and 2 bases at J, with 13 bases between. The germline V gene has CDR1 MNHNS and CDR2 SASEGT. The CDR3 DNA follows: TGTGCCAGCAGTTTTGGGCGGGGTCCCTACGAGCAGTACTTC. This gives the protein CASSFGRGPYEQYF.